Following are 6 T cell receptor beta chains from one sample sequenced in a study of control samples from healthy donors and cancer patients. Measured with immunoSEQ multiplex PCR; TCRdb has only the in-frame clones, and not every one. The sample has 100,000 to 150,000 clones, approximately 92% seen once. Sequencing was performed on PBMCs. The receptors stem from an elderly man with head and neck cancer.

The J gene is TRBJ2-7, the V gene TRBV24-1; TRBD2 might be the D (5 bases). From germline, CDR1 is KGHDR and CDR2 SFDVKD. The CDR3 is 13 residues long. V was clipped by 4 bases and J by 4 bases, with 10 bases between them. The CDR3 reads CATSDRRTYEQYF. CDR3 DNA sequence: TGTGCCACCAGTGACCGAAGGACTTACGAGCAGTACTTC.

This chain uses TRBV4-1 with TRBJ2-7; the match to TRBD2 covers 7 bases. The V segment lost 0 bases and the J segment 3 bases; nucleotides outside the gene matches: 5. From germline, CDR1 is MGHRA and CDR2 YSYEKL. CDR3 length: 15 amino acids. CDR3 in DNA: TGCGCCAGCAGCCAAGATCCCTCGGGGGGCTACGAGCAGTACTTC. It specifies CASSQDPSGGYEQYF.

J is TRBJ1-6 and V is TRBV6-6; D is unresolved. Germline CDR1 is MNHNY and CDR2 is SVGAGI (reference sequence). The length of the CDR3 is 15 residues. The V gene lost 7 bases and the J gene lost 8 bases, with 18 bases spanning the gap. DNA of the CDR3: TGTGCCAGCACCCACGTCCAGGTCTCTCATTCACCCCTCCACTTT. This encodes CASTHVQVSHSPLHF.

V is TRBV7-9 and J is TRBJ2-5; 7 nucleotides agree with TRBD1. CDR1 is SEHNR and CDR2 is FQNEAQ in the germline V gene (reference sequence). CDR3 size: 16 residues. J gave up 3 bases and V 6 bases, and 13 bases lay outside the gene matches. CDR3 in amino acids: CASRAPSGTAEETQYF. DNA of the CDR3: TGTGCCAGCAGAGCCCCGTCCGGGACAGCTGAAGAGACCCAGTACTTC.

The chain recombines TRBV7-9 with TRBJ2-1, with 11 nucleotides matching TRBD2. Germline V gene sequence: CDR1 SEHNR, CDR2 FQNEAQ (reference sequence). The ends lost 5 bases at V and 8 bases at J; junction bases unmatched: 5. The CDR3 is 14 residues long. This chain's CDR3 is CASSQMGLADEQFF. The CDR3 DNA follows: TGTGCCAGCAGCCAAATGGGACTAGCGGATGAGCAGTTCTTC.

This clone was counted a few times. V gene TRBV10-2 combines with J gene TRBJ2-3, with 8 bases identical to TRBD2. The length of the CDR3 is 16 residues. J lost 0 bases, V lost 4 bases, and 6 bases had no gene match. Germline CDR1 is WSHSY and CDR2 is SAAADI. This chain's CDR3 is CASSAGSSGSTDTQYF. CDR3 coding DNA: TGCGCCAGCAGTGCCGGGTCTAGCGGGAGCACAGATACGCAGTATTTT.